This TCR beta chain derives from a study of CD8+CD57+ T cells in acquired aplastic anemia. This clonotype was counted between two and nine times. The sequenced patients had an expansion of CD8+CD57+ cells seen by flow cytometry. For CDR3 and TCR beta VDJ profiling, genomic DNA was the template used. TCRdb analysed the reads with MiXCR anew, one entry per CDR3 protein. The sample contains just over 150,000 distinct CDR3 sequences, 40% to 60% of which appear only once. CDR3 length: 14 amino acids. The V end lost 3 bases, the J end lost 6 bases, and 15 bases lay between the germline ends. CDR1 and CDR2 (germline): MNHEY, SMNVEV (reference sequence).

The sample was sorted CD4+, CD8+, or CD8+CD57+ T cells (not recorded which) from PBMCs. The chain carries TRBV27 and TRBJ2-7; D may be TRBD1 (6 bases). This receptor was identified in a human donor with aplastic anemia. DNA for the CDR3: TGTGCCAGCAGTTTCAGGGGTCGTACTCTCGAGCAGTACTTC. Residues: CASSFRGRTLEQYF.